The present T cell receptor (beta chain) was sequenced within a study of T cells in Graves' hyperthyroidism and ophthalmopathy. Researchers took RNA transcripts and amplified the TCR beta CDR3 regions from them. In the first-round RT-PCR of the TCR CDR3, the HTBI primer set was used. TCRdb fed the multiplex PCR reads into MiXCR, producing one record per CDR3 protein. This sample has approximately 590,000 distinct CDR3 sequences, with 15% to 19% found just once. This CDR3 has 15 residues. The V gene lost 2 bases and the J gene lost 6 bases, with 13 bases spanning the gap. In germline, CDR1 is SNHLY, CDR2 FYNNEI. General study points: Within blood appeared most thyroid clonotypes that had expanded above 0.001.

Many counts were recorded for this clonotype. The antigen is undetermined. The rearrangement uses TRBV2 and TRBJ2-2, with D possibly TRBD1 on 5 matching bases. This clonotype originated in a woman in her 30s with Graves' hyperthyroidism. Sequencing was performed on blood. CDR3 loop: CASSESRGSAGELFF. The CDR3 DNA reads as TGTGCCAGCAGTGAAAGTAGGGGTTCGGCCGGGGAGCTGTTTTTT.